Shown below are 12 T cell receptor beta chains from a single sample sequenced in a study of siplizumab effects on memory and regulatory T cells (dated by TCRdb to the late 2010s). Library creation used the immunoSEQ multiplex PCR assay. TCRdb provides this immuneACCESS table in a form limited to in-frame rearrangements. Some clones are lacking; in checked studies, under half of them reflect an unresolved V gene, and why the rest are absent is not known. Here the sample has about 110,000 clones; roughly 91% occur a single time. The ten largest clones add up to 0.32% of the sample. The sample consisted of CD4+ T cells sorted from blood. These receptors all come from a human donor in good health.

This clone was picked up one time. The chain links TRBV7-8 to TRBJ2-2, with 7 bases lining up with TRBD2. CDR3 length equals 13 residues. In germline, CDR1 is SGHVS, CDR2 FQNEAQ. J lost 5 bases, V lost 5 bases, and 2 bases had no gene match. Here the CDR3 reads CASSRRETGELFF. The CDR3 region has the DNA TGTGCCAGCAGCCGGCGGGAGACCGGGGAGCTGTTTTTT.

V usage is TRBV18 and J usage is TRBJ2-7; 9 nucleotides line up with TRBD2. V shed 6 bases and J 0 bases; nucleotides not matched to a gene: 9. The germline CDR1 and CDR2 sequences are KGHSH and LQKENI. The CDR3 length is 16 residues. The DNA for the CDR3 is TGTGCCAGCTCCCCGGGTAGCGGGGGCTACTCCTACGAGCAGTACTTC. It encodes CASSPGSGGYSYEQYF.

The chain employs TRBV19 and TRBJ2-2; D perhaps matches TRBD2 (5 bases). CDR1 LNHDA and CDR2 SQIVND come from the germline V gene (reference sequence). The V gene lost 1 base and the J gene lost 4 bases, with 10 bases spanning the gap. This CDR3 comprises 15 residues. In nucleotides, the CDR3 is TGTGCCAGTAGTATAGGTCCGGGGAGCACCGGGGAGCTGTTTTTT. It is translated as CASSIGPGSTGELFF.

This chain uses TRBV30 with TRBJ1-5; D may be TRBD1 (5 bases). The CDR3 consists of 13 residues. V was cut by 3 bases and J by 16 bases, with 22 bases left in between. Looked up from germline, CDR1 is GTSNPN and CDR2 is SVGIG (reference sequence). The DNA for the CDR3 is TGTGCCTGGAGGGGCGGGGGAAACACGTCTCCCCATTTT. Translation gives CAWRGGGNTSPHF.

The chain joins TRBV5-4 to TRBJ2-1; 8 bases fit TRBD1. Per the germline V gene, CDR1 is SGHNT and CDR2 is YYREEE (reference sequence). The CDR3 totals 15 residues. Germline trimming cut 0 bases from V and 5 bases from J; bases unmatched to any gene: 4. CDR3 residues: CASSLVQGGNNEQFF. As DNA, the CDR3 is TGTGCCAGCAGCTTGGTACAGGGGGGAAACAATGAGCAGTTCTTC.

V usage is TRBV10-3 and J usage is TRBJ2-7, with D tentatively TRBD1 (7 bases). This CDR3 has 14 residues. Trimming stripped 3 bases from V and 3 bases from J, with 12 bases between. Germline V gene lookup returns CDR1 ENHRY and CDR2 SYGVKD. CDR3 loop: CAISDSGGIYEQYF. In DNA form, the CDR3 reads TGTGCCATCAGTGATTCAGGGGGGATCTACGAGCAGTACTTC.

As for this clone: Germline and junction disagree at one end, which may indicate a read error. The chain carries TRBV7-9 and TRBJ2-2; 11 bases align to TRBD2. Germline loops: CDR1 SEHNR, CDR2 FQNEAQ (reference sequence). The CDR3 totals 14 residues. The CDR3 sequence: CASSLAGGVGELFF. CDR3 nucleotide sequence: TGTGCCAGCAGCCTAGCGGGGGGAGTCGGGGAGCTGTTTTTT.

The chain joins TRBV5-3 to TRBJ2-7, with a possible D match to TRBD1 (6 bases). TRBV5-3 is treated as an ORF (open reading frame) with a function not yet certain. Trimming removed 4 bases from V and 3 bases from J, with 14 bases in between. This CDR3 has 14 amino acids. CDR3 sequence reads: CARSLPGHIYEQYF. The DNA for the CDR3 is TGTGCCAGAAGCCTTCCGGGACACATCTACGAGCAGTACTTC.

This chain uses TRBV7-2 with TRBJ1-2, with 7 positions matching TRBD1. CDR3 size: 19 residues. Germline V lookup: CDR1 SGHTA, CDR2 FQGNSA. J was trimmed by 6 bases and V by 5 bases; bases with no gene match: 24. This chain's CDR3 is CASSRDTNPRQGSLDGYTF. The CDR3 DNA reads TGTGCCAGCAGCCGAGATACTAACCCCAGACAGGGAAGTCTCGATGGCTACACCTTC.

The CDR3 sequence: CASSRRMDRSNEKLFF. CDR3 nucleotides: TGTGCCAGCAGCCGACGTATGGACAGGAGCAATGAAAAACTGTTTTTT. V is TRBV7-8 and J is TRBJ1-4; TRBD1 agrees at 7 bases. The CDR3 covers 16 residues. J lost 5 bases, V lost 5 bases, and 11 bases had no gene match. Germline V gene sequence: CDR1 SGHVS, CDR2 FQNEAQ.

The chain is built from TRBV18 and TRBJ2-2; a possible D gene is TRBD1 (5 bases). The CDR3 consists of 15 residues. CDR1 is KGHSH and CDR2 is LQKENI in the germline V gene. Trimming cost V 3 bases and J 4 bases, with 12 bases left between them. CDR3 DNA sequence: TGTGCCAGCTCACCGCAGGTCGACAGCACCGGGGAGCTGTTTTTT. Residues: CASSPQVDSTGELFF.

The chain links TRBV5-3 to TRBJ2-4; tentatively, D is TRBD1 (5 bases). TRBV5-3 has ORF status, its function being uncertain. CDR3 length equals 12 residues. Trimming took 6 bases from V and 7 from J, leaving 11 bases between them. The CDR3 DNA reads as TGTGCCAGAAAGGGGTTGGGGAACATTCAGTACTTC. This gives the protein CARKGLGNIQYF.